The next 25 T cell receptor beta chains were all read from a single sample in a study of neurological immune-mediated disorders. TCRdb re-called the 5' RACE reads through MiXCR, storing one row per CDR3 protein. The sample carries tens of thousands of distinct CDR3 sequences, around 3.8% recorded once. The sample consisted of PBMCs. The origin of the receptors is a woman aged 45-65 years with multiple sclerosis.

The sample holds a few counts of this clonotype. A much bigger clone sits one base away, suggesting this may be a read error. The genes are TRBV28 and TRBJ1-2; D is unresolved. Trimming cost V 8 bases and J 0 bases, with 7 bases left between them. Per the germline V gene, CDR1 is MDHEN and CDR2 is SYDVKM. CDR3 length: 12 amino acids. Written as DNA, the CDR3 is TGTGCCAGCCTTGGTACTAACTATGGCTACACCTTC. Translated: CASLGTNYGYTF.

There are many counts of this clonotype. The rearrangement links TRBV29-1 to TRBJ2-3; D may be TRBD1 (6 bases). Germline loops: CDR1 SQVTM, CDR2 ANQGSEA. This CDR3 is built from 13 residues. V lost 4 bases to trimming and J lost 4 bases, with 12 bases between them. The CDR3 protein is CSVAVPGADTQYF. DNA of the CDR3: TGCAGCGTTGCGGTGCCAGGGGCAGATACGCAGTATTTT.

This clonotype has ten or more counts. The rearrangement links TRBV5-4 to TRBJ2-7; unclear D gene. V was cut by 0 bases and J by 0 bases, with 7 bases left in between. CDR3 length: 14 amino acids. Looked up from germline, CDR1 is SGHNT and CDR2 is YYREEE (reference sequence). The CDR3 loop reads CASSLEADSYEQYF. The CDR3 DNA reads TGTGCCAGCAGCTTGGAGGCAGACTCCTACGAGCAGTACTTC.

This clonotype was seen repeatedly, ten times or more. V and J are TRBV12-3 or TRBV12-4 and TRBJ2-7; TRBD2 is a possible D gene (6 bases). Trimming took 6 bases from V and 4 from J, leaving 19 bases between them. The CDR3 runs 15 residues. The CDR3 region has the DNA TGTGCCAGCAGCGGGCTCGATCAGGAGGGGTACGAGCAGTACTTC. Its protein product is CASSGLDQEGYEQYF.

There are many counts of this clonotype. CDR3 amino acids: CASSSFTGELFF. DNA for the CDR3: TGTGCCAGCAGCTCCTTCACCGGGGAGCTGTTTTTT. This chain joins TRBV7-3 and TRBJ2-2; D gene unclear. V lost 4 bases and J lost 4, with 4 bases in between. The CDR3 is 12 amino acids. CDR1 is SGHTA and CDR2 is FQGTGA in the germline V gene.

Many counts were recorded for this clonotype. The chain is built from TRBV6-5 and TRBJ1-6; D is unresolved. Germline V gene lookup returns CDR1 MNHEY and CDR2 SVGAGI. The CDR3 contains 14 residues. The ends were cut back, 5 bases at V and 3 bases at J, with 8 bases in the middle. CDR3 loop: CASSTAFYNSPLHF. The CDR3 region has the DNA TGTGCCAGCAGTACAGCCTTCTATAATTCACCCCTCCACTTT.

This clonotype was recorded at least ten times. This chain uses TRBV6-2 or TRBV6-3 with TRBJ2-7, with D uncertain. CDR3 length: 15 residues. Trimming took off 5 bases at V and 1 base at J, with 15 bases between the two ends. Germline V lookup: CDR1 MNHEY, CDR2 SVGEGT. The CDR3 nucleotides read TGTGCCAGCAGTATCCCCCAGGTGATTTCCTACGAGCAGTACTTC. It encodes CASSIPQVISYEQYF.

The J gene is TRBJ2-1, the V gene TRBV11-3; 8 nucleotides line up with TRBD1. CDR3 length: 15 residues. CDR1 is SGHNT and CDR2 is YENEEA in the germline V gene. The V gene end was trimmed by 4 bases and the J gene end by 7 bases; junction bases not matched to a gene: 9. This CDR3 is CASSSRTGTWNEQFF. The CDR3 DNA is TGTGCCAGCAGCTCCCGGACAGGGACCTGGAATGAGCAGTTCTTC. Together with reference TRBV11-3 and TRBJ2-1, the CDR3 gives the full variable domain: EAGVVQSPRYKIIEKKQPVAFWCNPISGHNTLYWYLQNLGQGPELLIRYENEEAVDDSQLPKDRFSAERLKGVDSTLKIQPAELGDSAVYLCASSSRTGTWNEQFFGPGTRLTVL.

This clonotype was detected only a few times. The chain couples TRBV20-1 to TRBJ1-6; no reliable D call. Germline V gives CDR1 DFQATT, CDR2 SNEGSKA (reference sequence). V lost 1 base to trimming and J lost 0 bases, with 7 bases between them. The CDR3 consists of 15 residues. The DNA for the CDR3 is TGCAGTGCTAGAGGCACGGGCTCCTATAATTCACCCCTCCACTTT. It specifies CSARGTGSYNSPLHF.

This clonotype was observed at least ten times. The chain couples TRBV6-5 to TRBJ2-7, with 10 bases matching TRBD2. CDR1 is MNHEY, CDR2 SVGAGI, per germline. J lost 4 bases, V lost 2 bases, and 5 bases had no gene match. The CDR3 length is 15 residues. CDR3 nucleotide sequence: TGTGCCAGCAGTTACGCTAGCGGGAGTTGGTACGAGCAGTACTTC. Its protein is CASSYASGSWYEQYF.

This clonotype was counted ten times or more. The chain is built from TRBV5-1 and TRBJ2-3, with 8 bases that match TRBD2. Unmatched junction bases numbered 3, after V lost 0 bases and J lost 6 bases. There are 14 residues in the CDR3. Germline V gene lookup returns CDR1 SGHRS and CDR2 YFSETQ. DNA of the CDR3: TGCGCCAGCAGCTTGGGGCGGGAGGAGGATACGCAGTATTTT. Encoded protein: CASSLGREEDTQYF.

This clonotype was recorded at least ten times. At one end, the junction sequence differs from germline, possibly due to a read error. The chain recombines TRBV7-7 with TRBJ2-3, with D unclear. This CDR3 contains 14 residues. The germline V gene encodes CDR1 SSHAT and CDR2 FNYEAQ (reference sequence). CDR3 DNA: TGTGCTAGCAGCTTATCGGGCATCACAGATACGCAGTATTTT. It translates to CASSLSGITDTQYF. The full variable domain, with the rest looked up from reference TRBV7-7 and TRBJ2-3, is GAGVSQSPRYKVTKRGQDVTLRCDPISSHATLYWYQQALGQGPEFLTYFNYEAQPDKSGLPSDRFSAERPEGSISTLTIQRTEQRDSAMYRCASSLSGITDTQYFGPGTRLTVL.

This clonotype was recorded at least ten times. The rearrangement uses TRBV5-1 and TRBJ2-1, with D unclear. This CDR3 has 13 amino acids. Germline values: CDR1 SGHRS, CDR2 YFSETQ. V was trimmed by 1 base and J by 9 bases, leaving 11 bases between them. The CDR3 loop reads CASSLLTHSEQFF. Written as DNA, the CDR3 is TGCGCCAGCAGCTTGCTAACTCACTCTGAGCAGTTCTTC.

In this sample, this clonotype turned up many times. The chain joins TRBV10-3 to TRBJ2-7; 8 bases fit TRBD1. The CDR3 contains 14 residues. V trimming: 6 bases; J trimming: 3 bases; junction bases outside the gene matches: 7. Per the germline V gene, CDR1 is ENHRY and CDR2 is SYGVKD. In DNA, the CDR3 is TGTGCCATCAGCCCTAAGGGACAGGTCTACGAGCAGTACTTC. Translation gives CAISPKGQVYEQYF.

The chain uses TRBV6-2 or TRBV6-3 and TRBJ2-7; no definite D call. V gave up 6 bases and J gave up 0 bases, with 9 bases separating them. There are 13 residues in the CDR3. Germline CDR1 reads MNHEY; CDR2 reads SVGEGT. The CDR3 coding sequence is TGTGCCAGCAGATTAGGAAACTCCTACGAGCAGTACTTC. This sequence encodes CASRLGNSYEQYF.

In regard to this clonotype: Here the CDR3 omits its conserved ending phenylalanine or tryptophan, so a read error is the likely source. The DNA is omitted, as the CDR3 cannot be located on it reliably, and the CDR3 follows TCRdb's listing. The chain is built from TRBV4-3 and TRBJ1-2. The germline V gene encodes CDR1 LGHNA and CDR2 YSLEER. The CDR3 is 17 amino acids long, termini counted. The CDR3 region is CASSQDNVGTRGEGYTI.

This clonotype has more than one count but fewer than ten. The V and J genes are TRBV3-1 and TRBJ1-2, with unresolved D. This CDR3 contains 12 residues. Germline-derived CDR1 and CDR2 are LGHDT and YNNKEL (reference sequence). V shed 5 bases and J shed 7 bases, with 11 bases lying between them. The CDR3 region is CASSKIGSGYTF. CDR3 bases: TGTGCCAGCAGCAAGATAGGATCTGGCTACACCTTC.

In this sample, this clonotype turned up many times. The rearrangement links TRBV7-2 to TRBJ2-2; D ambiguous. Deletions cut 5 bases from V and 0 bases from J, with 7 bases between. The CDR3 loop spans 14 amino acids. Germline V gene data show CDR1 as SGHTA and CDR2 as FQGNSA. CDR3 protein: CASSLPPNTGELFF. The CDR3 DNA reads TGTGCCAGCAGCCTCCCACCGAACACCGGGGAGCTGTTTTTT. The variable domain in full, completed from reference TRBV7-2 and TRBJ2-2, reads GAGVSQSPSNKVTEKGKDVELRCDPISGHTALYWYRQSLGQGLEFLIYFQGNSAPDKSGLPSDRFSAERTGGSVSTLTIQRTQQEDSAVYLCASSLPPNTGELFFGEGSRLTVL.

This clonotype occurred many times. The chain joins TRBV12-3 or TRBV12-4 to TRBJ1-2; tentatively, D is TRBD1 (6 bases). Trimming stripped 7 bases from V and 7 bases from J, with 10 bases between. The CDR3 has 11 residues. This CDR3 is CASNQGGGYTF. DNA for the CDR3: TGTGCCAGCAACCAAGGGGGTGGCTACACCTTC.

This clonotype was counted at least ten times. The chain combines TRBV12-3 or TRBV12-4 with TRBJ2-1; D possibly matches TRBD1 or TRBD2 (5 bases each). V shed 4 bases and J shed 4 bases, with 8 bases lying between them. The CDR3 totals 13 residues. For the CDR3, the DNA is TGTGCCAGCAGTTCGGGGCCTTACAATGAGCAGTTCTTC. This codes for CASSSGPYNEQFF.

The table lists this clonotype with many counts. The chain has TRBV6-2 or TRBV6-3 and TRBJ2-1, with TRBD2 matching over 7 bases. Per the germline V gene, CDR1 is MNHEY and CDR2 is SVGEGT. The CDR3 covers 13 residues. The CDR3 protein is CAAGDSGINEQFF. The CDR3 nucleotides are TGTGCGGCGGGCGACAGCGGGATCAATGAGCAGTTCTTC.

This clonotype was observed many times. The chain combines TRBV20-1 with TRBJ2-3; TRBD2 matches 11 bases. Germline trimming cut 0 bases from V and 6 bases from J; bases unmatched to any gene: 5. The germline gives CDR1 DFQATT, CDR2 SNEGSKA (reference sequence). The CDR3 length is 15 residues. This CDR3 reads CSARDQASGRDTQYF. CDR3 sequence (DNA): TGCAGTGCTAGAGATCAGGCTAGCGGGAGGGATACGCAGTATTTT.

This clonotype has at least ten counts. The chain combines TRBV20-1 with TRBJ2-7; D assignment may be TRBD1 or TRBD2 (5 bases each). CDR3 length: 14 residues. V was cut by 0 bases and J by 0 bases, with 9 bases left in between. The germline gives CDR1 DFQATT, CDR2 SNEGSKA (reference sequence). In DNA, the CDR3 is TGCAGTGCTAGAGATTGGGGGAGCTCCTACGAGCAGTACTTC. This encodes CSARDWGSSYEQYF.

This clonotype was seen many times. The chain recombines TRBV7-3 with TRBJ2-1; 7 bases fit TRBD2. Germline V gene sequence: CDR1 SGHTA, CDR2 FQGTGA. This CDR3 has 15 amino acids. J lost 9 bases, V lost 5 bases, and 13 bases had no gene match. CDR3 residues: CASSPSAAGVFEQFF. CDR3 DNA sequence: TGTGCCAGCAGCCCCTCCGCGGCGGGAGTTTTTGAGCAGTTCTTC.

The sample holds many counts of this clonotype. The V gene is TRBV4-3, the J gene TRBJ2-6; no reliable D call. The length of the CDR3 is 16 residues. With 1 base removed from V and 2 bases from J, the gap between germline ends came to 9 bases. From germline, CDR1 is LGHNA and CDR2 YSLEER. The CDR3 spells CASSQADGPGANVLTF. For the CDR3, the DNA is TGCGCCAGCAGCCAAGCCGACGGACCTGGGGCCAACGTCCTGACTTTC.